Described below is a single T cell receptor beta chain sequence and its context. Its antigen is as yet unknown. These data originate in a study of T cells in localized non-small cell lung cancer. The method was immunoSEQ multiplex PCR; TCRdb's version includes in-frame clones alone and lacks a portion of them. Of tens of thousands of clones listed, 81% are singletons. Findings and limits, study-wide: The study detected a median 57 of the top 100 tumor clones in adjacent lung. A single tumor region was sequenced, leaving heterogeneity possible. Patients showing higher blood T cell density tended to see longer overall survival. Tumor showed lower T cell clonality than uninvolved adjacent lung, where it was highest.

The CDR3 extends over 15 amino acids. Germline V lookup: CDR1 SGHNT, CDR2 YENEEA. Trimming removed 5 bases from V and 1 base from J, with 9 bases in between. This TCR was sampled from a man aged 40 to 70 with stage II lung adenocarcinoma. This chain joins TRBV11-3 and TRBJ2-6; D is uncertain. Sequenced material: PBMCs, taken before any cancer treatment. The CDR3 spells CASSRYASGANVLTF. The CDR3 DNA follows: TGTGCCAGCAGCCGTTACGCGTCTGGGGCCAACGTCCTGACTTTC.